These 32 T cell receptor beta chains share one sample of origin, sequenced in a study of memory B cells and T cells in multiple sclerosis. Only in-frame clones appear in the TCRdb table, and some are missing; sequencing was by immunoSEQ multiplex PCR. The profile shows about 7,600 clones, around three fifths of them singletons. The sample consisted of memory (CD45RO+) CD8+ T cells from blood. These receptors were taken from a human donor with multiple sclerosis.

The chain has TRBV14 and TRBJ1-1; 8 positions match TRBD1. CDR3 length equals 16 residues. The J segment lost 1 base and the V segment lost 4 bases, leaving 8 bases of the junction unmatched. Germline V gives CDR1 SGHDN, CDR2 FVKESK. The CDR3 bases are TGTGCCAGCAGCCCCCTAGGGACAGGATCGAACACTGAAGCTTTCTTT. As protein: CASSPLGTGSNTEAFF. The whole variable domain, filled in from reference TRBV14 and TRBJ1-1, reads EAGVTQFPSHSVIEKGQTVTLRCDPISGHDNLYWYRRVMGKEIKFLLHFVKESKQDESGMPNNRFLAERTGGTYSTLKVQPAELEDSGVYFCASSPLGTGSNTEAFFGQGTRLTVV.

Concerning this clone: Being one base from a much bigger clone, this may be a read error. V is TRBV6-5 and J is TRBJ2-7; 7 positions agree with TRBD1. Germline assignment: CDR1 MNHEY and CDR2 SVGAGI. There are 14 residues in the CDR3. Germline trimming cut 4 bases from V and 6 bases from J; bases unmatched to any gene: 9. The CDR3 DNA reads TGTGCCAGCAGTTCAACCGGGGCAGGGGGCGAGCAGTACTTC. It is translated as CASSSTGAGGEQYF.

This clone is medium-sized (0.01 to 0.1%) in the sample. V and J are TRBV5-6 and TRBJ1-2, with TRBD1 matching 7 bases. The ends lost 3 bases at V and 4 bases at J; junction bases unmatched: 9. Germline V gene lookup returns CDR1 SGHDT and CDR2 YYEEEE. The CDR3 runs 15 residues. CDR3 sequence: CASSWGGGGFYGYTF. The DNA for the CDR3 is TGTGCCAGCAGCTGGGGTGGAGGGGGCTTCTATGGCTACACCTTC. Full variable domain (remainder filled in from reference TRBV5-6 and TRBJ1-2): DAGVTQSPTHLIKTRGQQVTLRCSPKSGHDTVSWYQQALGQGPQFIFQYYEEEERQRGNFPDRFSGHQFPNYSSELNVNALLLGDSALYLCASSWGGGGFYGYTFGSGTRLTVV.

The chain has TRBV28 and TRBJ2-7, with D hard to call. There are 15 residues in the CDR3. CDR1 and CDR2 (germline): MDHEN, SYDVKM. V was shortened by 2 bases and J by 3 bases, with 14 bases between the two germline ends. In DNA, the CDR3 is TGTGCCAGCAGTTTAGCCAGGTCGGTCCTCTACGAGCAGTACTTC. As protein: CASSLARSVLYEQYF.

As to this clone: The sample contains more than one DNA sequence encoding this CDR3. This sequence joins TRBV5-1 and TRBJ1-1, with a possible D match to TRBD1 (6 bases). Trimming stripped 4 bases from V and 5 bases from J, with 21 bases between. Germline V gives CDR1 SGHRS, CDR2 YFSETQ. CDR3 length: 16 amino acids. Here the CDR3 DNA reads TGCGCCAGCAGCCATACACCCAGGGGAAGGAAAACTGAAGCTTTCTTT. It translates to CASSHTPRGRKTEAFF.

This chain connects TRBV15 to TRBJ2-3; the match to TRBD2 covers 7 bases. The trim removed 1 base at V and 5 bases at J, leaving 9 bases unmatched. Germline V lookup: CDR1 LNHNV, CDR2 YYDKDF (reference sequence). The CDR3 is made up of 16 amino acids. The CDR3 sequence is CATSRGVGGSEDTQYF. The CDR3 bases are TGTGCCACCAGCAGAGGGGTCGGGGGGTCTGAAGATACGCAGTATTTT.

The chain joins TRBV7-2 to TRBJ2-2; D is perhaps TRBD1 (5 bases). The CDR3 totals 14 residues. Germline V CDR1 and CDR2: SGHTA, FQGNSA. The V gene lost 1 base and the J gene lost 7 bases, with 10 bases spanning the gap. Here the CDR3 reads CASSLVGVGGELFF. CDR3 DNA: TGTGCCAGCAGCTTAGTAGGGGTAGGCGGGGAGCTGTTTTTT.

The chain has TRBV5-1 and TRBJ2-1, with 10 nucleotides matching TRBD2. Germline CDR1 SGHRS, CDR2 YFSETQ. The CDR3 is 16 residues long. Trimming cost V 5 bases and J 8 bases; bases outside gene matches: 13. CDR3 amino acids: CASSFTGTSAVHEQFF. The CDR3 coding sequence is TGCGCCAGCAGTTTTACCGGGACTAGCGCGGTCCATGAGCAGTTCTTC.

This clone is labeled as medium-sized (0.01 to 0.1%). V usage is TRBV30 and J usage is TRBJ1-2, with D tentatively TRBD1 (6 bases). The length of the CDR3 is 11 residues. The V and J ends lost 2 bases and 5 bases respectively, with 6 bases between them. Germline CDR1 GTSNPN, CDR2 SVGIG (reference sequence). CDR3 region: CAWSTGYGYTF. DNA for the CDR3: TGTGCCTGGAGTACAGGGTATGGCTACACCTTC.

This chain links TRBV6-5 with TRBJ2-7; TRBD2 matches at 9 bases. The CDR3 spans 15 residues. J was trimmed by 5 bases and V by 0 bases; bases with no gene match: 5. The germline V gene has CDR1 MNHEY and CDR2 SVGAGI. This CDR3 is CASSYSASGINEQYF. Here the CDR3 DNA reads TGTGCCAGCAGTTACTCAGCTAGCGGGATCAACGAGCAGTACTTC.

DNA of the CDR3: TGCGCCAGCAGCTTGATAGGGACAGGGGTTCCTGAAGCTTTCTTT. Its translation: CASSLIGTGVPEAFF. This rearrangement joins TRBV5-1 to TRBJ1-1, with TRBD1 identical over 10 bases. Trimming cost V 1 base and J 6 bases; bases outside gene matches: 6. The length of the CDR3 is 15 residues. Germline V CDR1 and CDR2: SGHRS, YFSETQ.

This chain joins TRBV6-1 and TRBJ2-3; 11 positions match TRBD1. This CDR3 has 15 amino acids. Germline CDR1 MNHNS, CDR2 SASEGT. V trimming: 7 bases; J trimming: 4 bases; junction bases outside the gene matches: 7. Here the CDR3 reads CASTLGQGAPDTQYF. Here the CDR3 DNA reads TGTGCCAGCACCCTAGGACAGGGGGCTCCAGATACGCAGTATTTT.

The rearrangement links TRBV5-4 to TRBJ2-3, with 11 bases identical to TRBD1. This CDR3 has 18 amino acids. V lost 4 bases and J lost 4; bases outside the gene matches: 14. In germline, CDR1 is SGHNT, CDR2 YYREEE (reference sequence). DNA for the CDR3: TGTGCCAGCAGCAGACTAAGGGACAGGGGGACTCGGGCAGATACGCAGTATTTT. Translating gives CASSRLRDRGTRADTQYF.

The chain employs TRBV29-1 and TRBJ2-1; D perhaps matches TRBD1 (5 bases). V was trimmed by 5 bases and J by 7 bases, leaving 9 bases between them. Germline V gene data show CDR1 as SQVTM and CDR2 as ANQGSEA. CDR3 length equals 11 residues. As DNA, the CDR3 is TGCAGCGTTCTAGGGGTGAATGAGCAGTTCTTC. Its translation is CSVLGVNEQFF.

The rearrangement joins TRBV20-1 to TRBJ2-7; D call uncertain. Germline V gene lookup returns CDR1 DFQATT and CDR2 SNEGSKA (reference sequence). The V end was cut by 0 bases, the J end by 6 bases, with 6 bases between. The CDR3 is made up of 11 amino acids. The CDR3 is CSARDYSEQYF. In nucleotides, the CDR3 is TGCAGTGCTAGAGACTATTCCGAGCAGTACTTC.

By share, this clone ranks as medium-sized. The CDR3: CASSTRTGRNQPQHF. The CDR3 region has the DNA TGTGCCAGTAGTACACGGACAGGGAGAAATCAGCCCCAGCATTTT. The chain recombines TRBV19 with TRBJ1-5; 8 positions agree with TRBD1. Per the germline V gene, CDR1 is LNHDA and CDR2 is SQIVND (reference sequence). This CDR3 region has 15 residues. V gave up 4 bases and J gave up 4 bases; unmatched junction bases: 6.

CDR3 bases: TGTGCCAGTAGTACCCGTAGACAGGGGAACACTGAAGCTTTCTTT. This codes for CASSTRRQGNTEAFF. J is TRBJ1-1 and V is TRBV19; TRBD1 matches at 7 bases. The CDR3 sequence is 15 residues long. Per the germline V gene, CDR1 is LNHDA and CDR2 is SQIVND (reference sequence). V trimming: 4 bases; J trimming: 1 base; junction bases outside the gene matches: 6. Filled out from reference TRBV19 and TRBJ1-1, the complete variable domain reads DGGITQSPKYLFRKEGQNVTLSCEQNLNHDAMYWYRQDPGQGLRLIYYSQIVNDFQKGDIAEGYSVSREKKESFPLTVTSAQKNPTAFYLCASSTRRQGNTEAFFGQGTRLTVV.

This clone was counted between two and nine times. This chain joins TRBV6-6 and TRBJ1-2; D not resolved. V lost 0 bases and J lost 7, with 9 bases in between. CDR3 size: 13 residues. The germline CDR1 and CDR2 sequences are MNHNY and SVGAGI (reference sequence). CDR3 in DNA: TGTGCCAGCAGTTACTCGACTGGAGTTGGCTACACCTTC. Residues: CASSYSTGVGYTF.

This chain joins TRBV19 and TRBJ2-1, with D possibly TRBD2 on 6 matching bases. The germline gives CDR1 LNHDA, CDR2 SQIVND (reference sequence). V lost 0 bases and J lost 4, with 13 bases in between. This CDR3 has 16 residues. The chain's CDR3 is CASSIDRDSEYNEQFF. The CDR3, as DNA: TGTGCCAGTAGTATAGACCGGGACTCAGAATACAATGAGCAGTTCTTC.

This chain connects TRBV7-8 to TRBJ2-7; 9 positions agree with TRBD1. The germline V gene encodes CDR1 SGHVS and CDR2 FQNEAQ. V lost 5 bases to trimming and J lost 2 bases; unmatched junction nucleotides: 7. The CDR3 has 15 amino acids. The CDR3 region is CASSPGTGKAYEQYF. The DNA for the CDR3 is TGTGCCAGCAGCCCTGGGACAGGGAAGGCCTACGAGCAGTACTTC.

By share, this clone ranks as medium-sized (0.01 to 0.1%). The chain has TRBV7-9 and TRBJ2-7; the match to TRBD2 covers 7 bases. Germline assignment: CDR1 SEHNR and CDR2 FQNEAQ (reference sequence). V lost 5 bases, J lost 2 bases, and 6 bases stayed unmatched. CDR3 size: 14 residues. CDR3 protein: CASSPPGTTYEQYF. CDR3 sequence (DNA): TGTGCCAGCAGCCCCCCCGGGACTACCTACGAGCAGTACTTC. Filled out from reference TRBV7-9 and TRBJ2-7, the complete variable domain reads DTGVSQNPRHKITKRGQNVTFRCDPISEHNRLYWYRQTLGQGPEFLTYFQNEAQLEKSRLLSDRFSAERPKGSFSTLEIQRTEQGDSAMYLCASSPPGTTYEQYFGPGTRLTVT.

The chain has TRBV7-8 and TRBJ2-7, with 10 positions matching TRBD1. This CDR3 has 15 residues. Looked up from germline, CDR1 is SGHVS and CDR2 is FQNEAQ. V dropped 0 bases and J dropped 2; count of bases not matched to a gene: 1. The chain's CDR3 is CASSLAGTGAYEQYF. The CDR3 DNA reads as TGTGCCAGCAGCTTAGCCGGGACAGGGGCCTACGAGCAGTACTTC. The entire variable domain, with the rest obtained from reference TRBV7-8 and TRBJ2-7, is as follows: GAGVSQSPRYKVAKRGQDVALRCDPISGHVSLFWYQQALGQGPEFLTYFQNEAQLDKSGLPSDRFFAERPEGSVSTLKIQRTQQEDSAVYLCASSLAGTGAYEQYFGPGTRLTVT.

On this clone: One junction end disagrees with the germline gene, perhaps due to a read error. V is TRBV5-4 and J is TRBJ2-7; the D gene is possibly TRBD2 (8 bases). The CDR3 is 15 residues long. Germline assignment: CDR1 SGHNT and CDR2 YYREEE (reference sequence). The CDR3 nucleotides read TGCGCCAGCAGCGGGGGACAGAGTAGCTCCTACGAGCAGTACTTC. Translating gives CASSGGQSSSYEQYF.

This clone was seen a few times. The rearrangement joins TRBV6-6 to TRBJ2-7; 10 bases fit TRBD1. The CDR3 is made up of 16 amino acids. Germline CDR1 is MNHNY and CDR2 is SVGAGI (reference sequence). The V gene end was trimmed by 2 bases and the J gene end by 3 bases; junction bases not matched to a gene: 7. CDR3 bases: TGTGCCAGCAGTTACGCAGGGACAGGGGATCTCTACGAGCAGTACTTC. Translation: CASSYAGTGDLYEQYF.

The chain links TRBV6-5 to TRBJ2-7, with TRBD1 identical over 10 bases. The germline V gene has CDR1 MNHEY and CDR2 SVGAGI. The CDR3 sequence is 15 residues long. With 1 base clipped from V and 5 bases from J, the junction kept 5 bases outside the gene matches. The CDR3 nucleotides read TGTGCCAGCAGTTACTGGGGACAGGGGAGCAACGAGCAGTACTTC. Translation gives CASSYWGQGSNEQYF.

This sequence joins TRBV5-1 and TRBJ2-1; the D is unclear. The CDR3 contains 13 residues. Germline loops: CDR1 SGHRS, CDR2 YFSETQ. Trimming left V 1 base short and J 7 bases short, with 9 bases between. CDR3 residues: CASSLWFGNEQFF. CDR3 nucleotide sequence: TGCGCCAGCAGCTTGTGGTTCGGGAATGAGCAGTTCTTC.

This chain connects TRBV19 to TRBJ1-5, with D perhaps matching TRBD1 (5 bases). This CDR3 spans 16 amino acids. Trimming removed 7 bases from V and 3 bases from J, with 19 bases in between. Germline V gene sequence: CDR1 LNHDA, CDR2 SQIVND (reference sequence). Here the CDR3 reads CASTLTRSGYNQPQHF. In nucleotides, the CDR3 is TGTGCCAGTACCCTAACACGGTCAGGGTACAATCAGCCCCAGCATTTT. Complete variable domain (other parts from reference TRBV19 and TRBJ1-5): DGGITQSPKYLFRKEGQNVTLSCEQNLNHDAMYWYRQDPGQGLRLIYYSQIVNDFQKGDIAEGYSVSREKKESFPLTVTSAQKNPTAFYLCASTLTRSGYNQPQHFGDGTRLSIL.

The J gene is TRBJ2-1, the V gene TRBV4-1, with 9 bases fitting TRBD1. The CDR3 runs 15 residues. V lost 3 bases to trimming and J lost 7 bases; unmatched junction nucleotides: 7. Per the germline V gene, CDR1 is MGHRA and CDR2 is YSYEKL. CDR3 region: CASSQLWDRVNEQFF. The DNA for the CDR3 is TGCGCCAGCAGCCAGCTCTGGGACAGGGTTAATGAGCAGTTCTTC.

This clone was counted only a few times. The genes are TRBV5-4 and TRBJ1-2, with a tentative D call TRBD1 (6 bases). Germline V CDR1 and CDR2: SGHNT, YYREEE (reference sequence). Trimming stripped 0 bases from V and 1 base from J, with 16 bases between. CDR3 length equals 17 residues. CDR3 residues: CASSLVRGAPINYGYTF. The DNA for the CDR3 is TGTGCCAGCAGCTTGGTACGGGGGGCCCCTATTAACTATGGCTACACCTTC.

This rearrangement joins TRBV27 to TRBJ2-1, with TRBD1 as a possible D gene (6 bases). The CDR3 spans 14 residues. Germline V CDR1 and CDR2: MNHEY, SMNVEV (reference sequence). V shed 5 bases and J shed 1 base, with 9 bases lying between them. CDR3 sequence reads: CASSVRGSYNEQFF. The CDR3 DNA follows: TGTGCCAGCAGTGTCAGGGGTTCCTACAATGAGCAGTTCTTC.

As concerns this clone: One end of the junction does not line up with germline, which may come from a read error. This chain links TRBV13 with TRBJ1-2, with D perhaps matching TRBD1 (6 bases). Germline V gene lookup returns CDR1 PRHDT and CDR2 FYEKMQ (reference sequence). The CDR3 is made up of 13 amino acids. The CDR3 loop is CACSPTGNYGYTF. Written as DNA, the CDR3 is TGTGCCTGCAGCCCTACAGGGAACTATGGCTACACCTTC.

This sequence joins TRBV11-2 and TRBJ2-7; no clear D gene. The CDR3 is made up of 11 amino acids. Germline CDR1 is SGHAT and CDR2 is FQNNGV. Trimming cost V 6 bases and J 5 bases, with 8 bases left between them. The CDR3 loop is CASSLNNEQYF. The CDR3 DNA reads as TGTGCCAGCAGTCTGAACAACGAGCAGTACTTC.